The T cell receptor beta chain described here comes from a study of cytomegalovirus exposure and HLA in healthy donors. For the study at large: A previous analysis identified about 110 million unique TCR beta sequences derived from roughly 190 million T cells.

PCR employed 60 Vbeta and 13 Jbeta primers. The repertoire was sequenced with immunoSEQ multiplex PCR; TCRdb's copy has only in-frame clones and lacks some. The sample holds some 170,000 clones, approximately 80% seen once. Of note for this clone: Its antigen is not identified.

This CDR3 has 13 residues. J gave up 0 bases and V 6 bases, and 5 bases lay outside the gene matches. The V gene's germline CDR1 is SQVTM and CDR2 ANQGSEA. Regarding the study as a whole: It was likely that a cluster of highly shared sequence variants was a sequencing artifact. Analyzed later, most CMV-associated TCR beta chains appeared HLA-restricted.

Sequenced input: PBMCs. The TCR was taken from a woman aged 25 to 39 in good health and CMV-seropositive. The V call is TRBV29-1, the J call TRBJ2-7, with TRBD1 matching over 7 bases. The CDR3 protein is CSVRDRSSYEQYF. CDR3 nucleotide sequence: TGCAGCGTGAGGGACAGAAGCTCCTACGAGCAGTACTTC.